This record covers a single T cell receptor (beta chain). What antigen it recognizes has not been identified. No base quality information exists; no much larger clone differs at one position. The record originates from a study of Graves' ophthalmopathy and Graves' hyperthyroidism listed by TCRdb under 2018. In terms of the full investigation: Peripheral blood was collected at initial diagnosis, prior to any treatment. TCR beta repertoire signatures were used to distinguish Graves' ophthalmopathy from Graves' hyperthyroidism and to predict progression to ophthalmopathy. In total, approximately 130 blood samples were TCR-sequenced: approximately 42 ophthalmopathy, some 75 hyperthyroidism and roughly 17 hyperthyroidism-to-ophthalmopathy patients. To explore V-J signatures that separate ophthalmopathy from hyperthyroidism, a discovery set of around 97 patients was enrolled, consisting of about 45 with ophthalmopathy and around 57 with stable hyperthyroidism. An independent validation cohort comprised roughly 20 hyperthyroidism patients and 17 patients who later progressed from hyperthyroidism to ophthalmopathy. T-cell repertoires of thyroid tissue and blood were compared in 5 or 6 hyperthyroidism patients. Once sampling was done, hyperthyroidism patients were given methimazole at a starting dose of 30 mg daily, while ophthalmopathy patients were given high-dose intravenous methylprednisolone.

Results the study describes overall, beyond this receptor: Among expanded thyroid clonotypes with frequency above 0.001, most also showed up in blood, which suggests that blood repertoires may reflect the thyroid immune response. Sample size was not predetermined statistically, and investigators were not blinded to group allocation. In validation, the model predicted ophthalmopathy progression with 55% to 71% sensitivity and approximately 75% specificity; some twelve predicted patients were CT-confirmed with GO in a median of 6.5 months. In cross-validation, the 13-signature model distinguished ophthalmopathy from stable hyperthyroidism with 87.88% sensitivity and 81% to 82% specificity, while in the test set the corresponding values were about 80% and 75%.

Ophthalmopathy patients were characterized by moderately to severely active disease, a Clinical Activity Score of at least 3, a NOSPECS grade of at least 4, and a disease duration under 3 months. Patients with other autoimmune diseases, uncontrolled infections, pregnancy or lactation were excluded from the study. Diagnosis relied on clinical symptoms, serum thyroxine, TRAb, thyroid ultrasound and orbital computed tomography. Ficoll-Paque density gradient centrifugation was used to isolate PBMCs from 8 to 10 ml of fresh peripheral blood. Total RNA was extracted using Trizol reagent, and RNA quality was checked on an Agilent 2100 Bioanalyzer. For repertoire sequencing, the TCR beta CDR3 regions were amplified from RNA transcripts. The first round of RT-PCR was done with HTBI primers and the Qiagen OneStep RT-PCR kit, and was followed by a second round of multiplex PCR, then size selection and purification. Sequencing of the libraries was carried out on an Illumina HiSeq2000 in paired-end mode with 100 bp reads. The source study handled its data this way. SOAPnuke was used for read processing, and reads with adapters, uncalled bases, a mean Phred below 15, or no exact constant-primer or identifier match were discarded. COPE v1.2.5 was used to merge the high-quality paired reads. Clonotypes were defined as unique nucleotide sequences and were aligned to IMGT TRB V, D and J references using MiTCR v1.1. Analysis was restricted to V-J combinations with a frequency above 0.0001, which covered about 99% of repertoires. For each V-J combination, a TCR clonal expansion and chaos score was defined as the ratio of F50 clonal expansion to chaos observed in the TCRdist matrix. Welch's t-statistics and random forest were used to reduce features to about 13 V-J combinations, which were fed into a naive Bayes classifier. The similarity between thyroid and blood repertoires was quantified using the Morisita-Horn index. The public reads were run again by TCRdb, first through fastp at Q25 and then through MiXCR, and only productive beta chains were kept. Each entry is one CDR3 protein sequence, shown with its most common DNA and genes. In this record, the V and J calls reflect TCRdb's handling and not the investigators' own analysis. In this sample the table shows approximately 700,000 distinct CDR3 sequences, 35% to 50% of which occur a single time. The ten top clones hold 44% of the sample.

CDR1 and CDR2, per the germline V gene (reference sequence), are SEHNR and FQNEAQ. Relative to germline, V is 4 bases shorter and J is 2 bases shorter, with 12 bases between their ends. The CDR3 runs 14 amino acids, cysteine and phenylalanine included. Solely the CDR3 DNA is kept, with 42 bases framed from the first base. This TCR was recovered from an adult man with Graves' ophthalmopathy. Rearrangement joined TRBV7-9 to TRBJ2-7; the D gene is perhaps TRBD1 or TRBD2, as each covers 5 bases. The specimen was peripheral blood. CDR3 reads: CASSYGGATYEQYF. At the DNA level, the sequence is TGTGCCAGCAGCTATGGGGGAGCTACCTACGAGCAGTACTTC.